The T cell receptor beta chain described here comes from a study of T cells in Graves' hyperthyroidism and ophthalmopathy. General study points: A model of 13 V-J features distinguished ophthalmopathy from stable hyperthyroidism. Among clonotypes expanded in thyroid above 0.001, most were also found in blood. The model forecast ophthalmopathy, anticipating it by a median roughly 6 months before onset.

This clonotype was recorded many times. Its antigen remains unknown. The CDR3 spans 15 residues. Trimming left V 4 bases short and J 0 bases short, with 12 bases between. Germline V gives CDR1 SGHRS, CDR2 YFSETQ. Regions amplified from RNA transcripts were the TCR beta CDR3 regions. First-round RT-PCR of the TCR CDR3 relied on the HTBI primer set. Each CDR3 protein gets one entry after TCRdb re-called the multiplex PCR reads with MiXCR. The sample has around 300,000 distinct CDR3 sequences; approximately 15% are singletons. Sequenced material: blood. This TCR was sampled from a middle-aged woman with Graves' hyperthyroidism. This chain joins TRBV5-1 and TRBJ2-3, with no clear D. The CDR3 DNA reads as TGCGCCAGCAGCGTTAACGGGTACAGCACAGATACGCAGTATTTT. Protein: CASSVNGYSTDTQYF.